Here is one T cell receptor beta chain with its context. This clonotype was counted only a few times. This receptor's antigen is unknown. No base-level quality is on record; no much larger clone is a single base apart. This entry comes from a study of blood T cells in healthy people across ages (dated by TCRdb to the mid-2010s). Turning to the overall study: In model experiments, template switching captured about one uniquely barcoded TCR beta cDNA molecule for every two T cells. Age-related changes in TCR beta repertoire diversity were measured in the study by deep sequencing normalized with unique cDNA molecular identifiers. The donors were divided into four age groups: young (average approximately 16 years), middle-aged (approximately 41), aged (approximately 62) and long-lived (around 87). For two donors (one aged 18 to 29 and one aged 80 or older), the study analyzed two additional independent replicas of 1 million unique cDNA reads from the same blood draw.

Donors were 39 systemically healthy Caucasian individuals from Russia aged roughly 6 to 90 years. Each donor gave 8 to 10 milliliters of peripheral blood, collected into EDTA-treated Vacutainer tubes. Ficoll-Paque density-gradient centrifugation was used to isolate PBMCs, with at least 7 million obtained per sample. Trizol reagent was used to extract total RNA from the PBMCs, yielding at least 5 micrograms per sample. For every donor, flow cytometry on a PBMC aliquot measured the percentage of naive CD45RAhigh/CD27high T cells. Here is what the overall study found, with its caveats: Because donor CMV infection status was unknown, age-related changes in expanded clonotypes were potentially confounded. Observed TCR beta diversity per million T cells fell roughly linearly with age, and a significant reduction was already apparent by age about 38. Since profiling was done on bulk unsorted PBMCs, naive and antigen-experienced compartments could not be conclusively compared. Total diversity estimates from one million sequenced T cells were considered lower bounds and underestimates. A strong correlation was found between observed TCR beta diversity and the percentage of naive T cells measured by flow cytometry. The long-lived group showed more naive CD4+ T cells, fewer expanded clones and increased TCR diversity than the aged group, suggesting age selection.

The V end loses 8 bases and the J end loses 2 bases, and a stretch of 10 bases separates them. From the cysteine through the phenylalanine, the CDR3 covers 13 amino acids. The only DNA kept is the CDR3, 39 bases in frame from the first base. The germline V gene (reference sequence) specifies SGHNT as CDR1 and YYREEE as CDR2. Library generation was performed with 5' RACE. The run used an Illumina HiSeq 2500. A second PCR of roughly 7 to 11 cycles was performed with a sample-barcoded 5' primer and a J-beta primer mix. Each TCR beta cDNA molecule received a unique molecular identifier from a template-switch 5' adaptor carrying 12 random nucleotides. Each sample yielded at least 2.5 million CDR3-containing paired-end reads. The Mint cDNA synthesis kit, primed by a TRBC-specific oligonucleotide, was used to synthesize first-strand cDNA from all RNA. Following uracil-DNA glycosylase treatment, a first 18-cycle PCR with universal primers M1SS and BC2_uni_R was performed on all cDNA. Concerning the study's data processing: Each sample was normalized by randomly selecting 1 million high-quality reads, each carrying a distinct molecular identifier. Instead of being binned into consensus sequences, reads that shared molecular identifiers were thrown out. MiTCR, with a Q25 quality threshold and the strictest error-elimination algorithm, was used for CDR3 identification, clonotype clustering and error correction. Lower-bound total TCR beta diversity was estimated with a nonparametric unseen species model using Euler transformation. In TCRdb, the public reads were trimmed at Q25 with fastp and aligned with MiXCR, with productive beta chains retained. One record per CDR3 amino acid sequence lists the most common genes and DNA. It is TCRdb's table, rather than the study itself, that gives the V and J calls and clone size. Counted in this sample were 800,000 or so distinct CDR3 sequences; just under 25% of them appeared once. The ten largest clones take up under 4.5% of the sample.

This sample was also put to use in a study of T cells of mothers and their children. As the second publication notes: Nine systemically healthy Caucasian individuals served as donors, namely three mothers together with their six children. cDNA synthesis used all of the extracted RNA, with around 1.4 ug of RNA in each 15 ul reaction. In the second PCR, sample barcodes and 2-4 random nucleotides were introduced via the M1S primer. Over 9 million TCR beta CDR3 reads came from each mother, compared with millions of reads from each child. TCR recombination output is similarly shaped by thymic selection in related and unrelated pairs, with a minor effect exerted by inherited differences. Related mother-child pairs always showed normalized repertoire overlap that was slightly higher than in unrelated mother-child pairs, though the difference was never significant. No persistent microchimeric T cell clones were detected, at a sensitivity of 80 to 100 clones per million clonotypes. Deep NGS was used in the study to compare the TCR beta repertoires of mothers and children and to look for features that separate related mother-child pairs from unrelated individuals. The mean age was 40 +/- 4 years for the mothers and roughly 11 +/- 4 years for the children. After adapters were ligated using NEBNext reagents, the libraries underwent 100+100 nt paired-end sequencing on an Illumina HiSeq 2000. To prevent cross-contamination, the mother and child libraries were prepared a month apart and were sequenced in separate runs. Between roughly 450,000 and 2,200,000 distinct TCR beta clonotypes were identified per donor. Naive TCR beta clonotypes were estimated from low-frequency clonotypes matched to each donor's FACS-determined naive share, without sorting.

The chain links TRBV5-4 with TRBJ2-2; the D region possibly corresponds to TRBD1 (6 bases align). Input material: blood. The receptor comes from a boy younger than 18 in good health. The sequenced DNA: TGTGCCAGATCGGACAGAAACACCGGGGAGCTGTTTTTT. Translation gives CARSDRNTGELFF.